This entry lists 28 T cell receptor beta chains sequenced from one sample in a study of regulatory T cells in long-lasting Graves disease (dated by TCRdb to 2020 to 2023). The meaning of the sample's time point label: persistent/refractory GD, antithyroid drugs over 5 years with positive TRAb. RNA was extracted from PBMCs in TRIzol for both TCR sequencing and RNA sequencing. The protocol used for the library was multiplex PCR. Sequencing was carried out with an Illumina HiSeq 4000. CDR3 regions were amplified by Arm-PCR with iRepertoire HTBI primers to construct TCR beta libraries. The public sequencing data were trimmed at Q25 with fastp and processed into clonotypes with MiXCR by TCRdb, which kept only in-frame beta chains. Each entry merges the rows of one CDR3 protein and shows their most common DNA and genes. The sample table lists approximately 690,000 distinct CDR3 sequences, roughly 30% of them with a count of one. The ten largest clones add up to around 40% of the sample.

Sequenced here: peripheral blood mononuclear cells (PBMCs), sampled when the disease was refractory, from a patient treated with antithyroid drugs. These receptor sequences come from a female donor with Graves disease.

This clonotype was observed a handful of times. The chain uses TRBV29-1 and TRBJ1-2; TRBD1 aligns across 10 bases. This CDR3 region has 12 residues. Germline assignment: CDR1 SQVTM and CDR2 ANQGSEA. The CDR3 sequence is CSGQGDNYGYTF. The CDR3 nucleotides read TGCAGTGGACAGGGGGATAACTATGGCTACACCTTC. The full variable domain, rest sourced from reference TRBV29-1 and TRBJ1-2, is SAVISQKPSRDICQRGTSLTIQCQVDSQVTMMFWYRQQPGQSLTLIATANQGSEATYESGFVIDKFPISRPNLTFSTLTVSNMSPEDSSIYLCSGQGDNYGYTFGSGTRLTVV.

This clonotype was recorded many times. The chain has TRBV7-8 and TRBJ1-2; D is undetermined. The V and J ends lost 0 bases and 5 bases respectively, with 13 bases between them. This CDR3 has 15 amino acids. Germline-derived CDR1 and CDR2 are SGHVS and FQNEAQ. The CDR3, as DNA: TGTGCCAGCAGCTTAGCGGCGGAGGGATGGTATGGCTACACCTTC. This gives the protein CASSLAAEGWYGYTF.

In this sample, this clonotype turned up many times. A much larger clone sits a single nucleotide away, making a read error possible. The J gene is TRBJ1-2, the V gene TRBV12-3 or TRBV12-4; TRBD1 agrees at 7 bases. Losses at the gene ends were 6 bases for V and 2 bases for J; bases not matched to a gene: 3. The CDR3 contains 13 residues. The CDR3 region has the DNA TGTGCCAGCAGCATGGGACAGAACTATGGCTACACCTTC. Translated: CASSMGQNYGYTF.

The chain employs TRBV7-3 and TRBJ2-7, with D possibly matching TRBD1 (6 bases). Germline CDR1 SGHTA, CDR2 FQGTGA. With 3 bases removed from V and 2 bases from J, the gap between germline ends came to 11 bases. The CDR3 is 14 amino acids. CDR3 sequence reads: CASSFRDTTYEQYF. DNA of the CDR3: TGTGCCAGCAGCTTCCGGGACACCACCTACGAGCAGTACTTC.

V gene TRBV19 combines with J gene TRBJ2-7; D is perhaps TRBD1 (5 bases). Trimming removed 3 bases from V and 0 bases from J, with 12 bases in between. Germline lookup yields CDR1 LNHDA and CDR2 SQIVND (reference sequence). The CDR3 consists of 15 residues. The CDR3 is CASSMGQGFSYEQYF. Here the CDR3 DNA reads TGTGCCAGTAGTATGGGGCAGGGCTTCTCCTACGAGCAGTACTTC.

The chain has TRBV20-1 and TRBJ2-7, with D uncertain. CDR1 is DFQATT and CDR2 is SNEGSKA in the germline V gene (reference sequence). This CDR3 contains 13 residues. The V gene lost 5 bases and the J gene lost 7 bases, with 18 bases spanning the gap. The CDR3 reads CSAPEMASWEQYF. CDR3 coding DNA: TGCAGTGCTCCAGAGATGGCCTCTTGGGAGCAGTACTTC.

This clonotype has at least ten counts. The J gene is TRBJ1-5, the V gene TRBV5-1; D unresolved. This CDR3 spans 14 amino acids. In germline, CDR1 is SGHRS, CDR2 YFSETQ. Trimming left V 4 bases short and J 2 bases short, with 10 bases between. CDR3 sequence: CASSRAGGNQPQHF. The CDR3 DNA sequence: TGCGCCAGCAGCCGCGCCGGCGGCAATCAGCCCCAGCATTTT.

There are many counts of this clonotype. This chain connects TRBV20-1 to TRBJ1-4, with a possible D match to TRBD1 (5 bases). The CDR3 length is 15 residues. V lost 2 bases and J 8 bases, leaving 18 bases between the germline ends. CDR1 and CDR2 from the germline V gene are DFQATT and SNEGSKA (reference sequence). The CDR3 reads CSARPVDLWGEKLFF. The CDR3, as DNA: TGCAGTGCTAGACCAGTCGACCTATGGGGCGAAAAACTGTTTTTT.

The V gene is TRBV15, the J gene TRBJ1-2, with D unclear. Germline assignment: CDR1 LNHNV and CDR2 YYDKDF (reference sequence). Trimming took off 0 bases at V and 9 bases at J, with 17 bases between the two ends. CDR3 length: 15 residues. CDR3 sequence: CATSREQIKPLSYTF. DNA for the CDR3: TGTGCCACCAGCAGAGAACAGATCAAACCTCTCAGCTACACCTTC. Variable domain in full (rest from reference TRBV15 and TRBJ1-2): DAMVIQNPRYQVTQFGKPVTLSCSQTLNHNVMYWYQQKSSQAPKLLFHYYDKDFNNEADTPDNFQSRRPNTSFCFLDIRSPGLGDTAMYLCATSREQIKPLSYTFGSGTRLTVV.

The chain combines TRBV2 with TRBJ1-6, with TRBD1 as a possible D gene (5 bases). Deletions cut 7 bases from V and 9 bases from J, with 19 bases between. Per the germline V gene, CDR1 is SNHLY and CDR2 is FYNNEI. The CDR3 is 15 amino acids. CDR3 nucleotide sequence: TGTGCCAGCACTCCCCAAAGGGGAGACGGTTCACCCCTCCACTTT. Translation: CASTPQRGDGSPLHF.

This chain links TRBV9 with TRBJ2-7, with unresolved D. V gave up 0 bases and J gave up 0 bases, with 7 bases separating them. CDR1 and CDR2 from the germline V gene are SGDLS and YYNGEE. This CDR3 contains 14 residues. The DNA of the CDR3 is TGTGCCAGCAGCGTAGGGACGTACTCCTACGAGCAGTACTTC. Protein sequence: CASSVGTYSYEQYF.

This clonotype was seen more than once but under ten times. This sequence joins TRBV12-5 and TRBJ1-6; D not resolved. Germline CDR1 LGHNT, CDR2 FRNRAP. Trimming pared 0 bases from V and 10 bases from J, leaving 7 bases between. The CDR3 is 13 amino acids. CDR3: CASGLVRGSPLHF. The DNA for the CDR3 is TGTGCTAGTGGTTTGGTACGAGGGTCACCCCTCCACTTT.

This clonotype was seen a handful of times. V gene TRBV28 combines with J gene TRBJ1-5, with 7 bases lining up with TRBD1. Germline V gene lookup returns CDR1 MDHEN and CDR2 SYDVKM. This CDR3 is built from 16 residues. The J segment lost 0 bases and the V segment lost 5 bases, leaving 7 bases of the junction unmatched. CDR3 loop: CASSETGEYSNQPQHF. CDR3 DNA: TGTGCCAGCAGTGAAACAGGGGAATATAGCAATCAGCCCCAGCATTTT.

The gene calls are TRBV12-3 or TRBV12-4 and TRBJ2-2; TRBD1 agrees at 12 bases. The CDR3 contains 20 residues. Unmatched junction bases numbered 16, after V lost 1 base and J lost 7 bases. CDR3 nucleotides: TGTGCCAGCAGTTTAGTCGGTCGATGGGGGGACAGGGGGCTTGACGGGGAGCTGTTTTTT. It translates to CASSLVGRWGDRGLDGELFF.

The CDR3 loop reads CASSPVEASNIQYF. CDR3 in DNA: TGTGCCAGCAGCCCGGTCGAGGCTTCAAACATTCAGTACTTC. The chain has TRBV14 and TRBJ2-4, with D unclear. CDR1 and CDR2 from the germline V gene are SGHDN and FVKESK. The CDR3 extends over 14 amino acids. The V end lost 4 bases, the J end lost 6 bases, and 13 bases lay between the germline ends.

This clonotype was picked up a small number of times. The rearrangement uses TRBV29-1 and TRBJ2-7; D is perhaps TRBD2 (7 bases). CDR1 is SQVTM and CDR2 is ANQGSEA in the germline V gene. The CDR3 contains 13 residues. V was pared by 7 bases and J by 5 bases, with 18 bases between. CDR3 protein: CSAGGGAYNEQYF. In DNA, the CDR3 is TGCAGCGCTGGGGGGGGGGCGTATAACGAGCAGTACTTC.

This clonotype was picked up a small number of times. The CDR3 DNA sequence: TGTGCCAGCAGTGATAGCGGCGCAGTCACAGATACGCAGTATTTT. Its protein product is CASSDSGAVTDTQYF. The chain combines TRBV2 with TRBJ2-3, with D tentatively TRBD2 (6 bases). V lost 3 bases and J lost 2, with 12 bases in between. CDR3 length: 15 residues. Germline CDR1 and CDR2: SNHLY and FYNNEI. The full variable domain, its missing parts supplied by reference TRBV2 and TRBJ2-3, is EPEVTQTPSHQVTQMGQEVILRCVPISNHLYFYWYRQILGQKVEFLVSFYNNEISEKSEIFDDQFSVERPDGSNFTLKIRSTKLEDSAMYFCASSDSGAVTDTQYFGPGTRLTVL.

This clonotype was recorded at least ten times. This chain uses TRBV6-1 with TRBJ1-2; D is possibly TRBD1 (6 bases). V gave up 4 bases and J gave up 2 bases, with 14 bases separating them. The CDR3 runs 15 residues. The germline V gene encodes CDR1 MNHNS and CDR2 SASEGT. CDR3 DNA: TGTGCCAGCAGTGGCGAAGCAGGGGCAAACTATGGCTACACCTTC. Its translation is CASSGEAGANYGYTF.

This clonotype was detected only a few times. The chain is built from TRBV27 and TRBJ1-1; D perhaps matches TRBD1 (6 bases). Germline loops: CDR1 MNHEY, CDR2 SMNVEV (reference sequence). Trimming took off 2 bases at V and 5 bases at J, with 15 bases between the two ends. This CDR3 region has 15 residues. In DNA form, the CDR3 reads TGTGCCAGCAGTTTAGGGGGCCTGGGGAGGACTGAAGCTTTCTTT. The encoded protein is CASSLGGLGRTEAFF.

On this clonotype: A read error may be the cause here, since a much bigger clone is one base away. The CDR3 nucleotides read TGTGCCAGCAGTCCGGACTTTCAGGGGGATTCACCCCTCCACTTT. As protein: CASSPDFQGDSPLHF. This chain uses TRBV12-3 or TRBV12-4 with TRBJ1-6; 7 bases align to TRBD1. J lost 8 bases, V lost 5 bases, and 9 bases had no gene match. CDR3 length: 15 residues.

This clonotype has ten or more counts. This sequence may be a read error, since a much larger clone differs from it by one base. J is TRBJ1-1 and V is TRBV7-6; no firm D call. The germline gives CDR1 SGHVS, CDR2 FNYEAQ. V was clipped by 3 bases and J by 7 bases, with 6 bases between them. There are 11 residues in the CDR3. CDR3 nucleotides: TGTGCCAGCAGCTTTGGCAATGAAGCTTTCTTT. Translated, it gives CASSFGNEAFF.

CDR3: CASSTPGLMNTEAFF. CDR3 in DNA: TGTGCCAGCAGCACACCAGGGTTGATGAACACTGAAGCTTTCTTT. The chain recombines TRBV7-2 with TRBJ1-1; D may be TRBD1 (5 bases). Germline CDR1 and CDR2: SGHTA and FQGNSA. This CDR3 has 15 amino acids. V was pared by 5 bases and J by 0 bases, with 13 bases between.

The chain is built from TRBV6-9 and TRBJ2-2; 8 nucleotides agree with TRBD1. The V gene's germline CDR1 is MNHGY and CDR2 SVAAGI. The CDR3 is 17 residues long. After removal of 3 bases from V and 7 bases from J, the junction contained 13 bases not matched to a gene. CDR3 sequence: CASSYPQLGQGGGELFF. The CDR3 nucleotides read TGTGCCAGCAGTTACCCTCAATTAGGACAGGGAGGCGGGGAGCTGTTTTTT.

This sequence joins TRBV2 and TRBJ2-5, with D maybe TRBD1 (6 bases). Germline V gene data show CDR1 as SNHLY and CDR2 as FYNNEI. The CDR3 extends over 14 amino acids. The germline V and J ends were trimmed by 5 bases and 2 bases, with 12 bases remaining between them. The CDR3 DNA follows: TGTGCCAGCAGTATGGGACATCTACAAGAGACCCAGTACTTC. It encodes CASSMGHLQETQYF.

This clonotype was seen only a few times. This chain links TRBV5-5 with TRBJ1-2; perhaps TRBD1 as D (5 bases). The CDR3 length is 14 residues. Trimming took 3 bases from V and 8 from J, leaving 17 bases between them. Looked up from germline, CDR1 is SGHKS and CDR2 is YYEKEE (reference sequence). CDR3 sequence reads: CASSYQEGLGGYTF. CDR3 sequence (DNA): TGTGCCAGCAGCTACCAGGAGGGACTAGGAGGCTACACCTTC. Full variable domain (outside the CDR3, taken from reference TRBV5-5 and TRBJ1-2): DAGVTQSPTHLIKTRGQQVTLRCSPISGHKSVSWYQQVLGQGPQFIFQYYEKEERGRGNFPDRFSARQFPNYSSELNVNALLLGDSALYLCASSYQEGLGGYTFGSGTRLTVV.

The chain combines TRBV9 with TRBJ1-2; D remains unclear. Germline CDR1 is SGDLS and CDR2 is YYNGEE. The CDR3 is made up of 14 amino acids. V shed 1 base and J shed 4 bases, with 11 bases lying between them. In nucleotides, the CDR3 is TGTGCCAGCAGCGTAAGAGCGGCAGGCTATGGCTACACCTTC. It yields the protein CASSVRAAGYGYTF.

This clonotype was detected ten times or more. The chain recombines TRBV2 with TRBJ1-1; the match to TRBD1 covers 8 bases. Looked up from germline, CDR1 is SNHLY and CDR2 is FYNNEI. The V gene end was trimmed by 4 bases and the J gene end by 4 bases; junction bases not matched to a gene: 8. The CDR3 is 15 residues long. CDR3 sequence (DNA): TGTGCCAGCAGTGGTGTTGACAGGGGATCCACTGAAGCTTTCTTT. Translation: CASSGVDRGSTEAFF.

This chain links TRBV4-1 with TRBJ1-6; no firm D call. Germline lookup yields CDR1 MGHRA and CDR2 YSYEKL. The CDR3 sequence is 19 residues long. V lost 0 bases to trimming and J lost 3 bases, with 18 bases between them. The CDR3 reads CASSQEVQSKTNYNSPLHF. The DNA of the CDR3 is TGCGCCAGCAGCCAAGAGGTCCAATCCAAAACTAACTATAATTCACCCCTCCACTTT.